This TCR beta chain emerged from a study of blood T cell repertoires in COVID-19. Background on the study: Whether acute or convalescent, the COVID-19 samples came from the United States, Italy and Spain. T cells, B-cell-depleted T cells, or PBMCs supplied cDNA or gDNA.

This clone was counted once. Per the original data handling: Amplified reference gene primers provided the basis for estimating nucleated cell counts. Clones were read by immunoSEQ multiplex PCR, and TCRdb kept only the in-frame ones, dropping some. Clonal size and the V and J genes are those of that table, whereas D and trimming came from the DNA. The table shows 150,000 to 200,000 clones, with 65% to 90% occurring only once. CDR3 length: 16 amino acids. The V segment lost 0 bases and the J segment 4 bases; nucleotides outside the gene matches: 5. The V gene's germline CDR1 is SGHTA and CDR2 FQGNSA. Individuals aged about 18 to 95 years were recruited from about two dozen US areas.

What was sequenced was PBMCs or T cells enriched from blood (not recorded which). This sequence joins TRBV7-2 and TRBJ2-7; 11 nucleotides line up with TRBD1. The receptor was derived from a woman aged 60-75 years with acute COVID-19. The CDR3 DNA follows: TGTGCCAGCAGCTTAGCTCTTGGACAGGGGGCTTACGAGCAGTACTTC. Translating gives CASSLALGQGAYEQYF.